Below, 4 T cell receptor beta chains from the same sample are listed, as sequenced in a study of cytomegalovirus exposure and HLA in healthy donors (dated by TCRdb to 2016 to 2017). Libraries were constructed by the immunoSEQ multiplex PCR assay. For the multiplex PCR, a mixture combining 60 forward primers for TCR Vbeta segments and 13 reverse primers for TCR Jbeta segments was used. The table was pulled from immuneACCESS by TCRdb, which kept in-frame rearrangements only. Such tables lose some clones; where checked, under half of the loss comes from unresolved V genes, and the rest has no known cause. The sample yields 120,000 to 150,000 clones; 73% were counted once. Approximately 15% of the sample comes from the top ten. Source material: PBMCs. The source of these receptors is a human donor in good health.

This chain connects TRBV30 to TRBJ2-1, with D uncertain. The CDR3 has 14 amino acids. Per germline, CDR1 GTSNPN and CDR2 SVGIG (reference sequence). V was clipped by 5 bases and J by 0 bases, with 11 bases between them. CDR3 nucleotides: TGTGCCTGGTTTAGCCGATACTCCTACAATGAGCAGTTCTTC. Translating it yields CAWFSRYSYNEQFF. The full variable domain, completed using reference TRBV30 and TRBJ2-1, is SQTIHQWPATLVQPVGSPLSLECTVEGTSNPNLYWYRQAAGRGLQLLFYSVGIGQISSEVPQNLSASRPQDRQFILSSKKLLLSDSGFYLCAWFSRYSYNEQFFGPGTRLTVL.

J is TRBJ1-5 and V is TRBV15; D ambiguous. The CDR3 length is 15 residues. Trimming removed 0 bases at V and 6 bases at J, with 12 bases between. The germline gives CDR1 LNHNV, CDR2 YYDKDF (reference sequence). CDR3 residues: CATSRDSGRGQPQHF. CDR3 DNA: TGTGCCACCAGCAGAGATTCGGGTCGCGGTCAGCCCCAGCATTTT.

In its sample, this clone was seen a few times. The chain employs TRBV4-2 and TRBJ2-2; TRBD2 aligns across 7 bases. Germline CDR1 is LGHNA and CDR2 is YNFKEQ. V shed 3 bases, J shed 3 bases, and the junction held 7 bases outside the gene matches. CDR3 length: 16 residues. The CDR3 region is CASSHPGTIDTGELFF. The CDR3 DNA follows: TGTGCCAGCAGCCATCCCGGGACTATCGACACCGGGGAGCTGTTTTTT.

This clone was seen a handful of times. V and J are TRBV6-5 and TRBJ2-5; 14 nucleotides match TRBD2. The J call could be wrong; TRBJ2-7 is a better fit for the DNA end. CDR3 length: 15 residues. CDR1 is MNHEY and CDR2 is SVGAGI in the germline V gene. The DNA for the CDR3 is TGTGCCAGCAGCCCAGGGACTAGCGGGGGCTACGAGCAGTACTTC. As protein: CASSPGTSGGYEQYF.